Below are 21 T cell receptor beta chains sequenced from a single sample in a study of post-analysis software for immune sequencing data. The study, taken as a whole, reports: Patients carried several TRBV segments more frequently than controls did, and TRBV5-6, TRBV5-1 and TRBV20-1 were among them.

The TCR beta cDNA libraries carried unique molecular identifiers. In TCRdb, the PCR reads were re-called with MiXCR into one record per CDR3 protein. The table shows some 890,000 distinct CDR3 sequences, with approximately 53% occurring only once. No antigen is known for these receptors. The source material was blood. The receptor source for this set is a girl between 10 and 17 years old with multiple sclerosis.

The chain is built from TRBV29-1 and TRBJ1-1; D might be TRBD1 (5 bases). This CDR3 comprises 15 residues. Trimming shortened V by 6 bases and J by 6 bases, and 23 bases separated the two germline ends. Looked up from germline, CDR1 is SQVTM and CDR2 is ANQGSEA. CDR3 DNA: TGCAGCGTCGACCCCGGGACGTTCGTAGATTCTGAAGCTTTCTTT. This translates into CSVDPGTFVDSEAFF.

This clonotype was recorded many times. This chain uses TRBV29-1 with TRBJ2-6; D remains unclear. The CDR3 spans 13 residues. Germline V gene sequence: CDR1 SQVTM, CDR2 ANQGSEA. V dropped 6 bases and J dropped 3 bases, with 9 bases sitting between them. CDR3 nucleotides: TGCAGCGTGAGAGATCATGGGGCCAACGTCCTGACTTTC. Its translation is CSVRDHGANVLTF. Together with reference TRBV29-1 and TRBJ2-6, the CDR3 gives the full variable domain: SAVISQKPSRDICQRGTSLTIQCQVDSQVTMMFWYRQQPGQSLTLIATANQGSEATYESGFVIDKFPISRPNLTFSTLTVSNMSPEDSSIYLCSVRDHGANVLTFGAGSRLTVL.

The chain uses TRBV20-1 and TRBJ2-1; 11 nucleotides match TRBD2. CDR3 size: 16 residues. Germline CDR1 DFQATT, CDR2 SNEGSKA (reference sequence). The ends lost 2 bases at V and 3 bases at J; junction bases unmatched: 6. CDR3 coding DNA: TGCAGTGCTAGATCCCCGACTAGCGGGAACTACAATGAGCAGTTCTTC. This gives the protein CSARSPTSGNYNEQFF.

This clonotype showed up just a few times. CDR3 region: CASSLKGGPRMSYTF. In nucleotides, the CDR3 is TGTGCCAGCAGCTTAAAGGGTGGCCCTCGAATGAGCTACACCTTC. The chain links TRBV7-2 to TRBJ1-2; D gene uncertain. Germline V lookup: CDR1 SGHTA, CDR2 FQGNSA. V was pared by 2 bases and J by 9 bases, with 19 bases between. The CDR3 has 15 residues.

This clonotype occurred a few times. The CDR3 reads CASWPLRDQETQYF. In DNA, the CDR3 is TGTGCCAGCTGGCCTTTGCGAGACCAAGAGACCCAGTACTTC. The chain uses TRBV6-1 and TRBJ2-5; D unclear. Trimming stripped 8 bases from V and 0 bases from J, with 13 bases between. The CDR3 totals 14 residues. Germline-derived CDR1 and CDR2 are MNHNS and SASEGT.

The V and J genes are TRBV10-3 and TRBJ2-1; D may correspond to TRBD1 or TRBD2 (6 bases each). CDR3 size: 13 residues. The V gene's germline CDR1 is ENHRY and CDR2 SYGVKD. In DNA form, the CDR3 reads TGTACCACCACAGGGACGGGGGACAATGAGCAGTTCTTC. This gives the protein CTTTGTGDNEQFF.

V is TRBV5-1 and J is TRBJ1-1; D is ambiguous. CDR1 and CDR2 from the germline V gene are SGHRS and YFSETQ. V lost 0 bases, J lost 7 bases, and 7 bases lay in between. The CDR3 spans 12 residues. The CDR3 protein is CASSLEDHEAFF. DNA for the CDR3: TGCGCCAGCAGCTTGGAAGATCATGAAGCTTTCTTT.

The chain combines TRBV5-1 with TRBJ2-5, with D perhaps matching TRBD2 (6 bases). This CDR3 region has 18 residues. V was pared by 0 bases and J by 5 bases, with 23 bases between. Germline V gene lookup returns CDR1 SGHRS and CDR2 YFSETQ. DNA of the CDR3: TGCGCCAGCAGCTTGGACCCTACCGGAAAGGGTGGAGGGGAGACCCAGTACTTC. Translating it yields CASSLDPTGKGGGETQYF.

This clonotype was recorded a few times. CDR3 coding DNA: TGTGCCACCAACAGGATCGGGGCTGAGCAGTTCTTC. Amino acid sequence: CATNRIGAEQFF. This chain links TRBV15 with TRBJ2-1; possibly TRBD1 or TRBD2 for D (5 bases each). CDR3 length: 12 amino acids. The V end was cut by 7 bases, the J end by 9 bases, with 13 bases between. Germline assignment: CDR1 LNHNV and CDR2 YYDKDF (reference sequence).

This clonotype has more than one count but fewer than ten. The chain links TRBV29-1 to TRBJ1-2; D might be TRBD1 (5 bases). CDR3 length equals 14 residues. Germline V gene data show CDR1 as SQVTM and CDR2 as ANQGSEA. Between the trimmed V and J ends, which lost 6 bases and 8 bases, there was a span of 22 bases. CDR3 nucleotide sequence: TGCAGCGTGGCTGGCAGGGTGGGCCCGGGGGGCTACACCTTC. Its translation: CSVAGRVGPGGYTF.

This rearrangement joins TRBV5-1 to TRBJ2-1; 9 bases are a match to TRBD2. Germline trimming cut 0 bases from V and 4 bases from J; bases unmatched to any gene: 20. The CDR3 sequence is 21 residues long. Germline V gene lookup returns CDR1 SGHRS and CDR2 YFSETQ. CDR3 amino acids: CASSLEAMGALGSGGYNEQFF. For the CDR3, the DNA is TGCGCCAGCAGCTTGGAGGCGATGGGGGCCTTAGGGAGCGGGGGGTACAATGAGCAGTTCTTC.

The CDR3 region is CASSLARPAQETQYF. The DNA of the CDR3 is TGTGCCAGCAGCTTAGCGAGGCCAGCACAAGAGACCCAGTACTTC. This chain connects TRBV7-9 to TRBJ2-5; D is uncertain. CDR3 length equals 15 residues. Trimming pared 0 bases from V and 2 bases from J, leaving 10 bases between. CDR1 SEHNR and CDR2 FQNEAQ come from the germline V gene (reference sequence). Complete variable domain (other parts from reference TRBV7-9 and TRBJ2-5): DTGVSQNPRHKITKRGQNVTFRCDPISEHNRLYWYRQTLGQGPEFLTYFQNEAQLEKSRLLSDRFSAERPKGSFSTLEIQRTEQGDSAMYLCASSLARPAQETQYFGPGTRLLVL.

The genes are TRBV7-3 and TRBJ2-1; 13 nucleotides line up with TRBD2. The length of the CDR3 is 19 residues. Germline V gene data show CDR1 as SGHTA and CDR2 as FQGTGA. Losses at the gene ends were 1 base for V and 5 bases for J; bases not matched to a gene: 11. CDR3 sequence reads: CASSLRGLAGMGEDNEQFF. DNA of the CDR3: TGTGCCAGCAGCTTAAGGGGACTAGCGGGAATGGGGGAGGACAATGAGCAGTTCTTC.

The chain combines TRBV29-1 with TRBJ2-1, with D tentatively TRBD1 (6 bases). Germline-derived CDR1 and CDR2 are SQVTM and ANQGSEA. The V end lost 6 bases, the J end lost 6 bases, and 15 bases lay between the germline ends. The CDR3 length is 13 residues. CDR3 bases: TGCAGCGTCTGGACAGTGAGCCCCAATGAGCAGTTCTTC. Residues: CSVWTVSPNEQFF.

A word on this clonotype: The junction does not match germline at one end; this may be a read error. V is TRBV14 and J is TRBJ2-7; D perhaps matches TRBD2 (5 bases). The germline V gene has CDR1 SGHDN and CDR2 FVKESK. The CDR3 totals 17 residues. CDR3 protein: CAGSQDTVRGPAYEQYF. As DNA, the CDR3 is TGTGCCGGCAGCCAAGATACGGTCCGCGGGCCCGCCTACGAGCAGTACTTC.

This chain uses TRBV29-1 with TRBJ2-5; 10 nucleotides agree with TRBD1. The J call may be incorrect, as the DNA end agrees better with TRBJ2-7. Germline CDR1 and CDR2: SQVTM and ANQGSEA. This CDR3 is 14 amino acids long. The CDR3 DNA follows: TGCAGCGTTGAAGATCGGGACAGGGGATCCGAGCAGTACTTC. This sequence encodes CSVEDRDRGSEQYF.

This clonotype was seen only a few times. This rearrangement joins TRBV12-3 or TRBV12-4 to TRBJ1-4; unclear D gene. The germline V and J ends were trimmed by 3 bases and 5 bases, with 10 bases remaining between them. The CDR3 covers 14 residues. Written as DNA, the CDR3 is TGTGCCAGCAGTTTCGAGGGCCAAAATGAAAAACTGTTTTTT. Translation: CASSFEGQNEKLFF.

As regards this clonotype: A read error may produce the germline difference seen at one junction end. This chain uses TRBV12-3 or TRBV12-4 with TRBJ2-3, with D perhaps matching TRBD1 or TRBD2 (5 bases each). The CDR3 covers 15 residues. The CDR3 is CASSRRGERTDAQYF. Written as DNA, the CDR3 is TGTGCCAGCAGCCGCCGGGGCGAGCGCACAGATGCGCAGTATTTT.

J is TRBJ2-7 and V is TRBV5-1; 9 bases fit TRBD2. V was pared by 4 bases and J by 3 bases, with 8 bases of the junction left unmatched. CDR3 size: 15 residues. The germline gives CDR1 SGHRS, CDR2 YFSETQ. The CDR3 DNA sequence: TGCGCCAGCAGCGCGAATAGCGGGAGTGTCTACGAGCAGTACTTC. Its translation is CASSANSGSVYEQYF.

The chain employs TRBV29-1 and TRBJ1-6; D remains unclear. There are 13 residues in the CDR3. The V end was cut by 7 bases, the J end by 8 bases, with 15 bases between. Germline CDR1 SQVTM, CDR2 ANQGSEA. The DNA for the CDR3 is TGCAGCGCTAGCCTGGGTAGTGATTCACCCCTCCACTTT. Amino acids: CSASLGSDSPLHF.

The V and J genes are TRBV6-5 and TRBJ2-1, with D perhaps TRBD1 (6 bases). There are 15 residues in the CDR3. Germline V gives CDR1 MNHEY, CDR2 SVGAGI. Trimming took off 0 bases at V and 6 bases at J, with 12 bases between the two ends. DNA of the CDR3: TGTGCCAGCAGTTACTCGGGCAGGGGCCCCAATGAGCAGTTCTTC. Residues: CASSYSGRGPNEQFF.